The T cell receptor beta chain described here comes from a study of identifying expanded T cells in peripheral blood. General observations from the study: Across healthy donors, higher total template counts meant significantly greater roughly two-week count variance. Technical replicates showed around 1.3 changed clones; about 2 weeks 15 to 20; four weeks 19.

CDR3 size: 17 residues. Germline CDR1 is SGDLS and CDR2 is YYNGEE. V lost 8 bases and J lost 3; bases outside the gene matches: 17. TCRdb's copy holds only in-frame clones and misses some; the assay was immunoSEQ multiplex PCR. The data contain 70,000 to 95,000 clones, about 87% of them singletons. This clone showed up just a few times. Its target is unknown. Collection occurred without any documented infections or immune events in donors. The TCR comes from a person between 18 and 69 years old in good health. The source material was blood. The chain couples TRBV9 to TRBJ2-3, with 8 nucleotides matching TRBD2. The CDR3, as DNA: TGTGCCAGTACCCGGGGGGCGGGAGGAGTGGGTACAGATACGCAGTATTTT. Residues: CASTRGAGGVGTDTQYF.